The following is a T cell receptor (beta chain) sequence with its context. Per the authors' pipeline: Amplification of reference gene primers was used by the study to estimate nucleated cell counts. Produced via immunoSEQ multiplex PCR; TCRdb's table is partial and in-frame only. V and J calls and clone size follow that table, whereas D and trimming were derived from the DNA. The sample lists fewer than 200,000 clones, 75% to 90% occurring once. These data originate in a study of blood T cell repertoires in COVID-19. Across the study: There were acute and convalescent COVID-19 samples, and they came from the United States, Italy and Spain.

The sequence derives from a woman aged 55-75 years with acute or convalescent COVID-19. What was sequenced was peripheral blood.

The CDR3 region has the DNA TGCGCCAGCAGCCCTCCCCTAGCGGGCGGGTCCGGGGAGCTGTTTTTT. Translation gives CASSPPLAGGSGELFF. The chain is built from TRBV5-1 and TRBJ2-2, with 8 bases aligning to TRBD2. Germline CDR1 is SGHRS and CDR2 is YFSETQ. V trimming: 4 bases; J trimming: 6 bases; junction bases outside the gene matches: 11. The CDR3 sequence is 16 residues long.